The TCR beta chain under discussion was sequenced for a study of T cell responses to AZD1222 COVID-19 vaccine. The study, taken as a whole, reports: The sample set comprised mostly white British donors with more females, and clonal diversity was possibly underestimated. Baseline seropositives among AZD1222 recipients totaled only five to seven. Repertoires were obtained solely post-peak T cell response. Reportedly, close to half of spike-specific TCRs are directed against unmutated variant regions.

In the case of this clone: Its antigen remains unidentified.

This CDR3 contains 13 residues. Germline V gene data show CDR1 as SGDLS and CDR2 as YYNGEE. The germline V and J ends were trimmed by 5 bases and 0 bases, with 6 bases remaining between them. The protocol was immunoSEQ multiplex PCR, while the TCRdb copy is restricted to in-frame clones and leaves out a portion. The profile shows about 160,000 clones, around 87% of them singletons. The sequences come from peripheral blood, collected on day 0 of AZD1222 vaccination. The V call is TRBV9, the J call TRBJ2-1; the D is unclear. This receptor was identified in an adult in good health. Here the CDR3 DNA reads TGTGCCAGCAGTCTCAGCTCCTACAATGAGCAGTTCTTC. Protein: CASSLSSYNEQFF.